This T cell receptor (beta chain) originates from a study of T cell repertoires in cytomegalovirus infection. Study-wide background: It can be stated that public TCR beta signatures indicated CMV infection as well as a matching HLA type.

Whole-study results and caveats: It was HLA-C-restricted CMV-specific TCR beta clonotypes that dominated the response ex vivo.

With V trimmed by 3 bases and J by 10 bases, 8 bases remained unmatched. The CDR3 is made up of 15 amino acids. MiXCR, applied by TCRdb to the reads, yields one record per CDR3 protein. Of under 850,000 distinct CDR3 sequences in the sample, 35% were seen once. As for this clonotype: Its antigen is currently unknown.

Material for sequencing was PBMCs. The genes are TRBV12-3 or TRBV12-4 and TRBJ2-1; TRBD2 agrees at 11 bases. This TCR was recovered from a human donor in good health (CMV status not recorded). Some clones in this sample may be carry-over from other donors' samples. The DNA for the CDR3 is TGTGCCAGCAGTTTTTCCGGGACTAGCGGAATAGAGCAGTTCTTC. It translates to CASSFSGTSGIEQFF.